Sequencing of this T cell receptor (beta chain) was carried out in a study of blood T cell repertoires in COVID-19. Profiling relied on immunoSEQ multiplex PCR, and the TCRdb table lists in-frame clones only, not all of them. The sample shows hundreds of thousands of clones, 88% of them seen only once. Looked up from germline, CDR1 is MGHRA and CDR2 is YSYEKL. Trimming cost V 0 bases and J 5 bases; bases outside gene matches: 6. The CDR3 contains 17 residues. The genes are TRBV4-1 and TRBJ2-4, with TRBD2 identical over 11 bases. The receptor was derived from a woman in her 40s with acute COVID-19. The sequencing sample was made of PBMCs or T cells enriched from blood (not recorded which). The CDR3 loop reads CASSQEEGSGGENIQYF. The CDR3 DNA follows: TGCGCCAGCAGCCAAGAAGAGGGTAGCGGGGGGGAAAACATTCAGTACTTC.